This T cell receptor beta chain was obtained from a study of cytomegalovirus exposure and HLA in healthy donors. Study results and limitations: Clonal expansion was found to be greater in HLA-associated TCR beta chains than in equally common others in a later analysis. For most TCR beta V segments, an earlier analysis put the productive rate at about 90% or about 30% of the time. Immune exposure information available was restricted to CMV serostatus.

Primers included in the PCR were 60 Vbeta and 13 Jbeta primers. Profiling relied on immunoSEQ multiplex PCR, and the TCRdb table lists in-frame clones only, not all of them. Among approximately 200,000 clones listed, around three quarters were seen once. As for this clone: Antigen specificity is unknown.

Donors sampled were nominally healthy, though unrecorded immune exposures were likely. The germline V and J ends were trimmed by 10 bases and 0 bases, with 15 bases remaining between them. This CDR3 has 14 amino acids. Germline V lookup: CDR1 LGHNA, CDR2 YNFKEQ. This chain uses TRBV4-2 with TRBJ1-1; tentatively, D is TRBD1 (6 bases). The material sequenced was PBMCs. The TCR was taken from a man between 35 and 55 years old in good health and CMV-seronegative. The CDR3 DNA reads TGTGCCACCACCGGACAGTCCATGAACACTGAAGCTTTCTTT. This sequence encodes CATTGQSMNTEAFF.